The following is a T cell receptor beta chain sequence with its context. These data are taken from a study of early stage breast cancer tumors. This table comes from immunoSEQ multiplex PCR, and its TCRdb copy is limited to in-frame clones, with some not included. Of more than 65,000 clones listed, 80% are singletons. V dropped 4 bases and J dropped 0 bases, with 9 bases sitting between them. From germline, CDR1 is ENHRY and CDR2 SYGVKD. The CDR3 spans 14 residues. This TCR was recovered from a person in their 40s with breast cancer. Sequencing input: blood. The chain joins TRBV10-3 to TRBJ1-1; no clear D gene. The CDR3 reads CAISGLAMNTEAFF. The DNA of the CDR3 is TGTGCCATCAGTGGTCTGGCAATGAACACTGAAGCTTTCTTT.